This entry concerns a single T cell receptor (beta chain). Its antigen is currently unknown. The sample originates from a study of PD-1 blockade in classical Hodgkin lymphoma. Sequencing was performed with immunoSEQ multiplex PCR; in TCRdb, only in-frame clones are kept and a portion is missing. The sample has 4,500 to 6,500 clones, around 89% seen once. Overall study results and limits: Reports indicated that newly diagnosed patients had lower baseline TCR diversity than healthy donors did. Differences between repertoires have undefined causes, possibly disease activity or prior therapy.

Regarding time point: newly diagnosed, previously untreated cHL patient sample. The CD8+ T cells came from thawed PBMCs through magnetic negative selection. The sequence came from a human donor with classical Hodgkin lymphoma. Sequenced: CD8+ T cells from blood.

The CDR3, as DNA: TGTGCCAGCATCGGTAAGAAGGAAAAACTGTTTTTT. As protein: CASIGKKEKLFF. The chain combines TRBV6-1 with TRBJ1-4; no firm D call. Between the trimmed V and J ends, which lost 7 bases and 8 bases, there was a span of 11 bases. Germline V gene data show CDR1 as MNHNS and CDR2 as SASEGT. This CDR3 has 12 amino acids.